This TCR beta chain was recovered during a study of cytomegalovirus exposure and HLA in healthy donors. The study, taken as a whole, reports: It is likely that the observed cluster of highly shared sequence variants was a sequencing artifact.

Note on this clone: Its antigen remains unknown.

PCR used 60 Vbeta primers and 13 Jbeta primers. As handled by the study authors: Tens of millions of unique TCR beta chains, 9.5 million to 11 million of them shared, were counted by a later analysis. Clones were sequenced by immunoSEQ multiplex PCR, and TCRdb holds only the in-frame ones, with some missing. The V and J calls and clone size are taken from that table; D and trimming were inferred from the DNA. The sample includes 150,000 to 200,000 clones, 85% to 90% seen only once; the top ten take approximately 1.7%. The CDR3 runs to 14 residues. Looked up from germline, CDR1 is MGHRA and CDR2 is YSYEKL. V was trimmed by 1 base and J by 3 bases, leaving 6 bases between them.

This clonotype was sampled from a woman younger than 30 in good health and CMV-seronegative. Sequenced sample: PBMCs. The chain joins TRBV4-1 to TRBJ1-4; tentative D call: TRBD1 (5 bases). Written as DNA, the CDR3 is TGCGCCAGCAGCCAAGGACAGTCTAATGAAAAACTGTTTTTT. Protein product: CASSQGQSNEKLFF.